This TCR beta chain was observed in a study of OX40 agonist ivuxolimab in advanced cancers. Study at large: Ivuxolimab, an agonist antibody against OX40 (CD134), was given to patients. Study-wide points: Certain nonresponding patients likewise had low normalized T-cell clonal expansion. In general, CD8+ T cells held more expanded clones than CD4+ did, on average.

In the case of this clone: As yet, its antigen is unknown.

The table came from immunoSEQ multiplex PCR; TCRdb's copy has only in-frame clones and leaves some out. Of 30,000 to 45,000 clones listed, over 60% are singletons. It was autoimmune disease history or systemic immunosuppression that excluded patients. The receptor was isolated from an adult with an advanced solid tumor such as melanoma, head and neck, liver or kidney cancer. Sequences were derived from CD4+ or CD8+ T cells sorted from blood, sampled in a trial of the OX40 agonist ivuxolimab.

Here the CDR3 reads CASSLVGREETQYF. In DNA, the CDR3 is TGCGCCAGCAGCTTGGTAGGCAGGGAAGAGACCCAGTACTTC. V gene TRBV5-1 combines with J gene TRBJ2-5; D is possibly TRBD1 (5 bases). CDR3 length: 14 residues. Germline loops: CDR1 SGHRS, CDR2 YFSETQ. Trimming stripped 0 bases from V and 3 bases from J, with 9 bases between.